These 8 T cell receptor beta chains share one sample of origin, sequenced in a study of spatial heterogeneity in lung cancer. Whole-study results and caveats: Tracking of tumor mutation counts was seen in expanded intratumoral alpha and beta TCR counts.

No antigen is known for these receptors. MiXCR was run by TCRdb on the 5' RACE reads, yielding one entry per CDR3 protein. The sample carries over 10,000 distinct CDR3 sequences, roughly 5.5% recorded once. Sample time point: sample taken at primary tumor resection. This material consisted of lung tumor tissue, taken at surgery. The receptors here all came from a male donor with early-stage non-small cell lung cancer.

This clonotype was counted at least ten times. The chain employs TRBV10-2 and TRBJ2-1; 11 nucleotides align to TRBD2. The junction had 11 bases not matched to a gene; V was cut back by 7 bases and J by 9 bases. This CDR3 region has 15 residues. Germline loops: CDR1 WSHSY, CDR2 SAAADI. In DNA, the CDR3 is TGCGCCAGCAAGGTCATAGCGGGGGGGCAGGGTGAGCAGTTCTTC. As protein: CASKVIAGGQGEQFF.

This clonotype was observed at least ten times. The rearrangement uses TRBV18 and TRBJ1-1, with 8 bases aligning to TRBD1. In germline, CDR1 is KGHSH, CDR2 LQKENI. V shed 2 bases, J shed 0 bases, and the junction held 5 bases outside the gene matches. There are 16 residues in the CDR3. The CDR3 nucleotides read TGTGCCAGCTCACCAATAGGGACAGGACTGAACACTGAAGCTTTCTTT. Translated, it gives CASSPIGTGLNTEAFF.

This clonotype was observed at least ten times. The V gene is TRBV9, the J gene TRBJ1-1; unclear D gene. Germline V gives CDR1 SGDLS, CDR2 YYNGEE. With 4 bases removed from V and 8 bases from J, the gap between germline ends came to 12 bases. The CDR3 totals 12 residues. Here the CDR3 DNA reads TGTGCCAGCAGCCGAGATGAAACAGAAGCTTTCTTT. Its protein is CASSRDETEAFF.

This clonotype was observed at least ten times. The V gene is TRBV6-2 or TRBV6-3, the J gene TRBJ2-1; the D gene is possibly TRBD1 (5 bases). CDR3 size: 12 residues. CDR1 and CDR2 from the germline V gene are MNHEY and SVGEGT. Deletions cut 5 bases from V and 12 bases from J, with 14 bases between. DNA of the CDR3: TGTGCCAGCAGTCCTCAGGGTTTCGGGCAGTTCTTC. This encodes CASSPQGFGQFF.

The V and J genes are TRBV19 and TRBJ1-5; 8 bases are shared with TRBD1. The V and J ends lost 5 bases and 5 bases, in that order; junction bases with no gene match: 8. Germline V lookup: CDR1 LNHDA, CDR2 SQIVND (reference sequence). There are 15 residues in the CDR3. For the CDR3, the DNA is TGTGCCAGTAGTTTCCTCCAGGGGGCGGATCAGCCCCAGCATTTT. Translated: CASSFLQGADQPQHF.

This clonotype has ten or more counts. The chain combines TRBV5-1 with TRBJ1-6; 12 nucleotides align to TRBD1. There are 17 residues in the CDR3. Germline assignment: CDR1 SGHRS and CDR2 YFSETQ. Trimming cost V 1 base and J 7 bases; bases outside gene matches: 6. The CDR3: CASSLIRDRGPNSPLHF. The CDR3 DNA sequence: TGCGCCAGCAGCTTGATTCGGGACAGGGGGCCAAATTCACCCCTCCACTTT.

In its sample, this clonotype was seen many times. The CDR3 region is CATSRDVGGYEQYF. The CDR3 DNA follows: TGTGCCACCAGCAGAGATGTCGGGGGCTACGAGCAGTACTTC. The J gene is TRBJ2-7, the V gene TRBV15; D possibly corresponds to TRBD2 (6 bases). The V end was cut by 0 bases, the J end by 3 bases, with 9 bases between. Germline V gene lookup returns CDR1 LNHNV and CDR2 YYDKDF (reference sequence). CDR3 size: 14 residues.

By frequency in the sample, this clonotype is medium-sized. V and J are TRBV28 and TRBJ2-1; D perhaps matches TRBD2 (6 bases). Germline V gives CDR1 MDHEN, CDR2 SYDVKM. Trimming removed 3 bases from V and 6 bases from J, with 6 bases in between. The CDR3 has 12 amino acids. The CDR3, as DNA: TGTGCCAGCAGTTTGACTAGCAATGAGCAGTTCTTC. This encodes CASSLTSNEQFF.